A single sample gave rise to the 24 T cell receptor beta chains below, sequenced in a study of control samples from healthy donors and cancer patients. The table came from immunoSEQ multiplex PCR; TCRdb's copy has only in-frame clones and leaves some out. The sample gives approximately 150,000 clones, roughly 89% of which show up once; 7.1% is in the top ten. The sequencing sample was made of blood. Receptor source: a man younger than 35 in good health.

The chain combines TRBV7-3 with TRBJ2-4, with D possibly being TRBD1 (5 bases). Deletions cut 5 bases from V and 5 bases from J, with 10 bases between. Germline lookup yields CDR1 SGHTA and CDR2 FQGTGA. The CDR3 extends over 13 amino acids. The CDR3, as DNA: TGTGCCAGCAGCCAGGACACAGAAAACATTCAGTACTTC. Its protein product is CASSQDTENIQYF.

This rearrangement joins TRBV3-1 (or the pseudogene TRBV3-2) to TRBJ1-5; 8 bases align to TRBD1. The CDR3 is 17 residues long. V shed 8 bases and J 11 bases; nucleotides not matched to a gene: 23. Germline loops: CDR1 LGHDT, CDR2 YNNKEL (reference sequence). The CDR3 spells CASLYRDRPLWQSAQHF. The CDR3 DNA reads as TGTGCCAGCCTTTACCGGGACAGGCCTTTGTGGCAATCAGCCCAGCATTTT.

J is TRBJ1-1 and V is TRBV2, with D perhaps TRBD1 (6 bases). Germline V gene lookup returns CDR1 SNHLY and CDR2 FYNNEI. The germline V and J ends were trimmed by 7 bases and 5 bases, with 14 bases remaining between them. The CDR3 has 13 residues. CDR3 in amino acids: CASTLDSWTEAFF. CDR3 DNA: TGTGCCAGCACCTTGGACAGTTGGACTGAAGCTTTCTTT.

The rearrangement uses TRBV27 and TRBJ1-2; the D is unclear. CDR3 length: 14 residues. The germline V and J ends were trimmed by 0 bases and 5 bases, with 10 bases remaining between them. Looked up from germline, CDR1 is MNHEY and CDR2 is SMNVEV (reference sequence). The CDR3 nucleotides are TGTGCCAGCAGTTTATCGGTACCCCTTTATGGCTACACCTTC. Its translation is CASSLSVPLYGYTF.

This clone was seen many times. The chain carries TRBV19 and TRBJ1-4, with TRBD1 as a possible D gene (5 bases). Germline assignment: CDR1 LNHDA and CDR2 SQIVND (reference sequence). Trimming removed 7 bases from V and 6 bases from J, with 9 bases in between. The CDR3 runs to 12 residues. CDR3 protein: CASTQGYEKLFF. CDR3 coding DNA: TGTGCCAGTACTCAGGGATATGAAAAACTGTTTTTT. Full variable domain (missing parts from reference TRBV19 and TRBJ1-4): DGGITQSPKYLFRKEGQNVTLSCEQNLNHDAMYWYRQDPGQGLRLIYYSQIVNDFQKGDIAEGYSVSREKKESFPLTVTSAQKNPTAFYLCASTQGYEKLFFGSGTQLSVL.

The gene calls are TRBV9 and TRBJ2-1; TRBD1 matches at 8 bases. The ends lost 3 bases at V and 7 bases at J; junction bases unmatched: 6. The CDR3 has 14 residues. CDR1 SGDLS and CDR2 YYNGEE come from the germline V gene. CDR3 residues: CASSAQGALNEQFF. The CDR3 bases are TGTGCCAGCAGCGCGCAGGGGGCTTTGAATGAGCAGTTCTTC.

This chain links TRBV9 with TRBJ1-5, with D possibly TRBD1 on 6 matching bases. The CDR3 is made up of 14 amino acids. Deletions cut 4 bases from V and 4 bases from J, with 12 bases between. Germline V lookup: CDR1 SGDLS, CDR2 YYNGEE. In DNA form, the CDR3 reads TGTGCCAGCAGCCCAGGGGTTTCTAATCAGCCCCAGCATTTT. This encodes CASSPGVSNQPQHF. The full variable domain, completed using reference TRBV9 and TRBJ1-5, is DSGVTQTPKHLITATGQRVTLRCSPRSGDLSVYWYQQSLDQGLQFLIQYYNGEERAKGNILERFSAQQFPDLHSELNLSSLELGDSALYFCASSPGVSNQPQHFGDGTRLSIL.

CDR3 loop: CASSAASGDLNEQFF. CDR3 nucleotides: TGTGCCAGCAGCGCGGCTAGCGGGGACCTTAATGAGCAGTTCTTC. The chain links TRBV9 to TRBJ2-1; 9 bases fit TRBD2. The CDR3 totals 15 residues. Germline values: CDR1 SGDLS, CDR2 YYNGEE. V gave up 3 bases and J gave up 7 bases; unmatched junction bases: 8.

The chain has TRBV7-6 and TRBJ2-7; possible D gene TRBD1, 5 bases. Germline V gene sequence: CDR1 SGHVS, CDR2 FNYEAQ. CDR3 length equals 12 residues. With 4 bases removed from V and 4 bases from J, the gap between germline ends came to 8 bases. The CDR3 protein is CASSSTAYEQYF. The CDR3 nucleotides are TGTGCCAGCAGCTCGACAGCTTACGAGCAGTACTTC.

This clone was observed a handful of times. The V call is TRBV5-4, the J call TRBJ2-5; TRBD1 might be the D (6 bases). Between the trimmed V and J ends, which lost 0 bases and 2 bases, there was a span of 8 bases. Germline V gene lookup returns CDR1 SGHNT and CDR2 YYREEE (reference sequence). The CDR3 extends over 14 amino acids. The CDR3, as DNA: TGTGCCAGCAGCTTGGACAGGGAGCAAGAGACCCAGTACTTC. It translates to CASSLDREQETQYF.

The rearrangement links TRBV7-2 to TRBJ1-2; 7 positions agree with TRBD1. This CDR3 spans 13 amino acids. Looked up from germline, CDR1 is SGHTA and CDR2 is FQGNSA. Trimming at V came to 5 bases and at J to 4 bases, leaving 4 bases not matched to a gene. The CDR3 DNA follows: TGTGCCAGCAGCCTGAGGGGGCGCTATGGCTACACCTTC. Translation gives CASSLRGRYGYTF.

This rearrangement joins TRBV5-5 to TRBJ1-1; possible D gene TRBD1, 6 bases. The CDR3 is 14 residues long. Trimming removed 3 bases at V and 2 bases at J, with 11 bases between. CDR1 is SGHKS, CDR2 YYEKEE, per germline (reference sequence). The CDR3 loop reads CASSWTDTNTEAFF. The CDR3 DNA is TGTGCCAGCAGCTGGACAGATACTAACACTGAAGCTTTCTTT.

A single count supports this clone. This chain connects TRBV27 to TRBJ2-3; 9 nucleotides match TRBD2. The V gene end was trimmed by 3 bases and the J gene end by 2 bases; junction bases not matched to a gene: 6. Germline lookup yields CDR1 MNHEY and CDR2 SMNVEV (reference sequence). CDR3 length: 16 amino acids. Written as DNA, the CDR3 is TGTGCCAGCAGTTTGGGAGCGGGGGGCCTCACAGATACGCAGTATTTT. Protein product: CASSLGAGGLTDTQYF.

The chain joins TRBV2 to TRBJ2-7; D not certain. CDR3 length: 15 amino acids. CDR1 is SNHLY, CDR2 FYNNEI, per germline. V lost 0 bases and J lost 7, with 16 bases in between. The CDR3: CASSEALYGVEEQYF. DNA of the CDR3: TGTGCCAGCAGTGAAGCGCTTTATGGAGTCGAGGAGCAGTACTTC.

This chain connects TRBV4-2 to TRBJ2-3, with 10 nucleotides matching TRBD1. J was trimmed by 4 bases and V by 0 bases; bases with no gene match: 4. Germline V lookup: CDR1 LGHNA, CDR2 YNFKEQ. CDR3 size: 16 residues. The CDR3 here is CASSQDLGQGSDTQYF. The CDR3 DNA follows: TGTGCCAGCAGCCAAGATCTGGGACAGGGGTCAGATACGCAGTATTTT.

This chain uses TRBV7-2 with TRBJ1-1; TRBD1 agrees at 7 bases. CDR3 length: 14 amino acids. Trimming removed 5 bases from V and 6 bases from J; junction bases left unmatched: 9. Germline V lookup: CDR1 SGHTA, CDR2 FQGNSA. In DNA, the CDR3 is TGTGCCAGCAGCCCGATGGGGACAGTTCCTGAAGCTTTCTTT. Its translation is CASSPMGTVPEAFF.

This chain joins TRBV2 and TRBJ1-2; unclear D gene. Germline values: CDR1 SNHLY, CDR2 FYNNEI. The CDR3 loop spans 16 amino acids. Trimming cost V 3 bases and J 3 bases, with 17 bases left between them. CDR3 region: CASSDPQFKVDYGYTF. CDR3 DNA: TGTGCCAGCAGTGACCCGCAGTTCAAAGTGGACTATGGCTACACCTTC. Full variable domain (rest looked up from reference TRBV2 and TRBJ1-2): EPEVTQTPSHQVTQMGQEVILRCVPISNHLYFYWYRQILGQKVEFLVSFYNNEISEKSEIFDDQFSVERPDGSNFTLKIRSTKLEDSAMYFCASSDPQFKVDYGYTFGSGTRLTVV.

The J gene is TRBJ2-3, the V gene TRBV10-3, with TRBD2 matching over 14 bases. Germline lookup yields CDR1 ENHRY and CDR2 SYGVKD. The CDR3 is 17 amino acids. Trimming took 8 bases from V and 0 from J; bases not matched to a gene: 7. This CDR3 reads CAISGTSGGPSTDTQYF. CDR3 sequence (DNA): TGTGCCATCTCCGGGACTAGCGGGGGCCCTAGCACAGATACGCAGTATTTT.

The chain carries TRBV5-1 and TRBJ2-7; the D call may be TRBD1 or TRBD2 (6 bases each). In germline, CDR1 is SGHRS, CDR2 YFSETQ. Trimming removed 7 bases from V and 7 bases from J, with 24 bases in between. This CDR3 has 15 residues. The CDR3 DNA follows: TGCGCCAGCGCTATAGGGGGGCAAGGGGCTCGGGAGCAGTACTTC. Amino acid sequence: CASAIGGQGAREQYF.

V gene TRBV18 combines with J gene TRBJ1-1; 8 bases are a match to TRBD1. The V gene's germline CDR1 is KGHSH and CDR2 LQKENI. This CDR3 has 13 amino acids. The V and J ends lost 7 bases and 3 bases, in that order; junction bases with no gene match: 4. The CDR3 spells CASYRQGYTEAFF. The CDR3 bases are TGTGCCAGCTACCGACAGGGGTACACTGAAGCTTTCTTT.

The chain has TRBV7-8 and TRBJ1-5; D unresolved. V was clipped by 4 bases and J by 4 bases, with 29 bases between them. CDR1 is SGHVS, CDR2 FQNEAQ, per germline. This CDR3 has 20 amino acids. The DNA for the CDR3 is TGTGCCAGCAGCTCCTCTGTGGGTTCTGGTGTGGCCAGCACAAATCAGCCCCAGCATTTT. This sequence encodes CASSSSVGSGVASTNQPQHF. The entire variable domain, with the rest obtained from reference TRBV7-8 and TRBJ1-5, is as follows: GAGVSQSPRYKVAKRGQDVALRCDPISGHVSLFWYQQALGQGPEFLTYFQNEAQLDKSGLPSDRFFAERPEGSVSTLKIQRTQQEDSAVYLCASSSSVGSGVASTNQPQHFGDGTRLSIL.

The chain uses TRBV2 and TRBJ1-4, with D possibly matching TRBD1 (6 bases). Germline CDR1 SNHLY, CDR2 FYNNEI. The CDR3 spans 14 residues. Trimming took off 6 bases at V and 3 bases at J, with 11 bases between the two ends. The CDR3 DNA is TGTGCCAGCAGCCCCAGGGGCGCTAATGAAAAACTGTTTTTT. Its protein product is CASSPRGANEKLFF.

The chain joins TRBV3-1 (or the pseudogene TRBV3-2) to TRBJ1-2, with D perhaps matching TRBD1 (5 bases). In germline, CDR1 is LGHDT, CDR2 YNNKEL (reference sequence). Between the trimmed V and J ends, which lost 6 bases and 2 bases, there was a span of 13 bases. The CDR3 is 14 amino acids. The CDR3 region is CASRQGIGNYGYTF. CDR3 DNA sequence: TGTGCCAGCAGGCAGGGAATCGGAAACTATGGCTACACCTTC.

The rearrangement joins TRBV11-2 to TRBJ1-2; TRBD1 agrees at 7 bases. CDR3 size: 15 residues. The germline CDR1 and CDR2 sequences are SGHAT and FQNNGV. The V gene end was trimmed by 5 bases and the J gene end by 2 bases; junction bases not matched to a gene: 8. CDR3 protein: CASSLPGQPNYGYTF. The CDR3 coding sequence is TGTGCCAGCAGCCTCCCGGGACAGCCGAACTATGGCTACACCTTC.